These 4 T cell receptor beta chains share one sample of origin, sequenced in a study of Ad26.COV2.S vaccination and SARS-CoV-2 variants. The table came from immunoSEQ multiplex PCR; TCRdb's copy has only in-frame clones and leaves some out. Among a few hundred thousand clones listed, around 87% were seen once. Specified treatment: roughly 20 received Ad26.COV2.S at low or high dose, single or two shots; about 5 received placebo; per-sample allocation not given. Day 63 after the first vaccine or placebo injection was the time point for sampling. The sample consisted of peripheral blood, taken in a trial of Ad26.COV2.S vaccine versus placebo. The receptor source for this set is a person aged 18 to 65 who received the Ad26.COV2.S COVID-19 vaccine or a placebo.

J is TRBJ2-7 and V is TRBV18, with D possibly being TRBD1 or TRBD2 (5 bases each). There are 16 residues in the CDR3. With 3 bases removed from V and 0 bases from J, the gap between germline ends came to 15 bases. Germline-derived CDR1 and CDR2 are KGHSH and LQKENI. Here the CDR3 reads CASSPASGTGSYEQYF. The CDR3 coding sequence is TGTGCCAGCTCACCGGCCTCCGGGACGGGCTCCTACGAGCAGTACTTC.

The rearrangement uses TRBV6-5 and TRBJ2-1, with D maybe TRBD2 (7 bases). V was pared by 2 bases and J by 6 bases, with 17 bases between. This CDR3 spans 16 amino acids. Looked up from germline, CDR1 is MNHEY and CDR2 is SVGAGI. The CDR3 region has the DNA TGTGCCAGCAGTTACGGGGCGGGGGCCCCGGTCAATGAGCAGTTCTTC. Residues: CASSYGAGAPVNEQFF.

V and J are TRBV15 and TRBJ1-3; D unresolved. The CDR3 is made up of 12 amino acids. The germline CDR1 and CDR2 sequences are LNHNV and YYDKDF (reference sequence). Trimming took 5 bases from V and 4 from J, leaving 6 bases between them. The CDR3 coding sequence is TGTGCCACCAGCGCGCGAGGAAACACCATATATTTT. Translating gives CATSARGNTIYF.

In this sample, this clone turned up once. This chain uses TRBV4-2 with TRBJ1-2, with 7 bases aligning to TRBD1. The germline CDR1 and CDR2 sequences are LGHNA and YNFKEQ. V was clipped by 3 bases and J by 2 bases; unmatched bases: 6. The CDR3 contains 15 residues. The CDR3 region is CASSHAQGGNYGYTF. The CDR3 coding sequence is TGTGCCAGCAGCCATGCCCAGGGGGGAAACTATGGCTACACCTTC.